The 15 T cell receptor beta chains in this list originate from one sample, sequenced in a study of shared clonotypes between healthy human individuals. Sequenced by immunoSEQ multiplex PCR; TCRdb stores in-frame clones only, minus some. The sample gives about 960,000 clones, roughly 72% of which show up once; roughly 1.5% is in the top ten. Sequencing was carried out using memory CD4+ T cells sorted from blood. The subset: CD45RA-negative fraction. The origin of the receptors is a man aged 18 to 30 in good health.

The count of this clone is one. This chain joins TRBV7-9 and TRBJ1-2; tentatively, D is TRBD1 (6 bases). The length of the CDR3 is 14 residues. V was clipped by 6 bases and J by 6 bases, with 17 bases between them. CDR1 and CDR2 from the germline V gene are SEHNR and FQNEAQ (reference sequence). This CDR3 reads CASSQKDRGDGYTF. The CDR3 nucleotides are TGTGCCAGCAGTCAGAAGGACAGAGGGGATGGCTACACCTTC.

The chain employs TRBV19 and TRBJ2-7; 12 bases map to TRBD2. The J segment lost 6 bases and the V segment lost 6 bases, leaving 6 bases of the junction unmatched. Per the germline V gene, CDR1 is LNHDA and CDR2 is SQIVND (reference sequence). The CDR3 totals 14 residues. The CDR3 region has the DNA TGTGCCAGTAGACCGACTAGCGGGAGTACCGAGCAGTACTTC. Residues: CASRPTSGSTEQYF.

As to this clone: A read error may account for a junction end that differs from germline. The rearrangement links TRBV4-1 to TRBJ1-5; D not certain. Germline CDR1 reads MGHRA; CDR2 reads YSYEKL. CDR3 size: 15 residues. CDR3 sequence reads: CASSQGPLGKQPQHF. The DNA of the CDR3 is TGCGCCAGCAGCCAGGGCCCTTTGGGCAAACAGCCCCAGCATTTT.

This clone showed up just a few times. The rearrangement joins TRBV2 to TRBJ2-5; TRBD1 aligns across 7 bases. CDR1 SNHLY and CDR2 FYNNEI come from the germline V gene. The junction had 8 bases not matched to a gene; V was cut back by 5 bases and J by 5 bases. This CDR3 contains 14 residues. CDR3 coding DNA: TGTGCCAGCAGTCTAAACAGGGGCCCCGAGACCCAGTACTTC. Encoded protein: CASSLNRGPETQYF.

V is TRBV5-6 and J is TRBJ2-7, with 8 bases identical to TRBD1. V gave up 0 bases and J gave up 0 bases; unmatched junction bases: 5. There are 16 residues in the CDR3. Germline CDR1 reads SGHDT; CDR2 reads YYEEEE. The CDR3 spells CASSLGDRRSSYEQYF. Here the CDR3 DNA reads TGTGCCAGCAGCTTGGGGGACAGGAGGAGCTCCTACGAGCAGTACTTC.

The rearrangement uses TRBV10-3 and TRBJ2-7; TRBD2 matches 7 bases. There are 15 residues in the CDR3. Germline lookup yields CDR1 ENHRY and CDR2 SYGVKD. V was pared by 0 bases and J by 6 bases, with 8 bases of the junction left unmatched. This chain's CDR3 is CAISESRPGGSEQYF. In DNA, the CDR3 is TGTGCCATCAGTGAGTCTAGGCCAGGCGGGAGCGAGCAGTACTTC.

This clone was recorded a few times. The V gene is TRBV7-9, the J gene TRBJ2-2; D is unclear. V gave up 3 bases and J gave up 3 bases, with 8 bases separating them. This CDR3 spans 14 amino acids. The germline gives CDR1 SEHNR, CDR2 FQNEAQ (reference sequence). DNA for the CDR3: TGTGCCAGCAGCTTCCCACAGCACACCGGGGAGCTGTTTTTT. This gives the protein CASSFPQHTGELFF.

V is TRBV4-3 and J is TRBJ1-1; D may be TRBD1 (5 bases). Trimming took off 2 bases at V and 3 bases at J, with 10 bases between the two ends. This CDR3 is built from 14 residues. Germline assignment: CDR1 LGHNA and CDR2 YSLEER. CDR3 coding DNA: TGCGCCAGCAGCCAACAGGGCAGGGACACTGAAGCTTTCTTT. Translation gives CASSQQGRDTEAFF.

The chain joins TRBV5-5 to TRBJ1-4; no firm D call. Trimming cost V 4 bases and J 7 bases, with 11 bases left between them. CDR3 length equals 13 residues. Germline CDR1 reads SGHKS; CDR2 reads YYEKEE (reference sequence). The CDR3 nucleotides read TGTGCCAGCAGCCCCACGGTCCCTGAAAAACTGTTTTTT. This encodes CASSPTVPEKLFF. Combining the CDR3 with reference TRBV5-5 and TRBJ1-4 gives the whole variable domain DAGVTQSPTHLIKTRGQQVTLRCSPISGHKSVSWYQQVLGQGPQFIFQYYEKEERGRGNFPDRFSARQFPNYSSELNVNALLLGDSALYLCASSPTVPEKLFFGSGTQLSVL.

The rearrangement links TRBV2 to TRBJ2-1; the D is unclear. Deletions cut 10 bases from V and 4 bases from J, with 11 bases between. The CDR3 sequence is 12 residues long. Germline V CDR1 and CDR2: SNHLY, FYNNEI. CDR3 sequence: CATAVIYNEQFF. CDR3 DNA: TGTGCCACCGCGGTAATATACAATGAGCAGTTCTTC.

The chain combines TRBV1 with TRBJ2-7; the listed D gene, TRBD2, was not tested against the DNA. TRBV1 is a pseudogene locus. The CDR3 covers 15 residues. The CDR3 sequence is CTSTTSGQGPHEQYF. CDR3 bases: TGCACCAGCACGACTAGCGGGCAGGGTCCCCACGAGCAGTACTTC.

The chain joins TRBV28 to TRBJ1-5; weak D call: TRBD1 (5 bases). The CDR3 extends over 13 amino acids. Per germline, CDR1 MDHEN and CDR2 SYDVKM. V gave up 2 bases and J gave up 7 bases, with 9 bases separating them. CDR3 nucleotide sequence: TGTGCCAGCAGTTTAATCGGGGGACAGCCCCAGCATTTT. It translates to CASSLIGGQPQHF. The variable domain in full, completed from reference TRBV28 and TRBJ1-5, reads DVKVTQSSRYLVKRTGEKVFLECVQDMDHENMFWYRQDPGLGLRLIYFSYDVKMKEKGDIPEGYSVSREKKERFSLILESASTNQTSMYLCASSLIGGQPQHFGDGTRLSIL.

The rearrangement uses TRBV30 and TRBJ1-4, with TRBD1 identical over 7 bases. Per germline, CDR1 GTSNPN and CDR2 SVGIG (reference sequence). V lost 4 bases, J lost 0 bases, and 11 bases stayed unmatched. This CDR3 contains 17 residues. The CDR3 protein is CAWKGHQGGATNEKLFF. As DNA, the CDR3 is TGTGCCTGGAAGGGCCACCAGGGGGGGGCAACTAATGAAAAACTGTTTTTT.

V gene TRBV5-4 combines with J gene TRBJ2-5, with 8 bases that match TRBD2. The V segment lost 1 base and the J segment 5 bases; nucleotides outside the gene matches: 7. The CDR3 runs 15 residues. In germline, CDR1 is SGHNT, CDR2 YYREEE (reference sequence). DNA for the CDR3: TGTGCCAGCAGCTTGATCGGGAGGGAGGGGGAGACCCAGTACTTC. It specifies CASSLIGREGETQYF.

This clone has a handful of counts. The chain combines TRBV9 with TRBJ1-2; the D is unclear. Germline lookup yields CDR1 SGDLS and CDR2 YYNGEE. The CDR3 has 15 amino acids. The V gene lost 4 bases and the J gene lost 2 bases, with 15 bases spanning the gap. CDR3 protein: CASSQGSLGNYGYTF. In DNA, the CDR3 is TGTGCCAGCAGCCAAGGCTCTTTGGGGAACTATGGCTACACCTTC.